These T cell receptor beta chains were read from a single sample in a study of breast tumors, draining lymph nodes, adjacent tissues. TCRdb reprocessed the multiplex PCR reads via MiXCR and lists one record per CDR3 protein. The sample lists roughly 100,000 distinct CDR3 sequences; about 30% were seen once. Sequencing was performed on axillary lymph node tissue. These receptors were collected from a female donor with breast cancer. Some clones in this sample may be carry-over from other donors' samples. CDR3s include the opening cysteine and the closing phenylalanine or tryptophan. D genes are given only for firm matches.

d_call j_call v_call cdr3_aa
TRBD1 TRBJ1-4 TRBV7-2 CASSRRGATNEKLFF
. TRBJ2-1 TRBV9 CASSLLGDQTYNEQFF
. TRBJ1-2 TRBV6-1 CASSQKFQGTYGYTF
TRBD1 TRBJ2-7 TRBV24-1 CATSGGQAREQYF
. TRBJ2-3 TRBV7-2 CASSFVDTQYF
TRBD1 TRBJ2-7 TRBV7-9 CASSLSGTGSEQYF
TRBD2 TRBJ2-7 TRBV6-5 CASSPGLAAYEQYF
. TRBJ1-2 TRBV29-1 CSVEIQRGGSGYTF
. TRBJ2-2 TRBV19 CASSILAGAGELFF
TRBD1 TRBJ2-3 TRBV10-1 CASSESYGTGEADTQYF
. TRBJ2-3 TRBV7-3 CASSLDRHNEQYF
TRBD1 TRBJ2-1 TRBV7-3 CASSWTGGYNEQFF
TRBD2 TRBJ2-7 TRBV30 CAWAGGSSYEQYF